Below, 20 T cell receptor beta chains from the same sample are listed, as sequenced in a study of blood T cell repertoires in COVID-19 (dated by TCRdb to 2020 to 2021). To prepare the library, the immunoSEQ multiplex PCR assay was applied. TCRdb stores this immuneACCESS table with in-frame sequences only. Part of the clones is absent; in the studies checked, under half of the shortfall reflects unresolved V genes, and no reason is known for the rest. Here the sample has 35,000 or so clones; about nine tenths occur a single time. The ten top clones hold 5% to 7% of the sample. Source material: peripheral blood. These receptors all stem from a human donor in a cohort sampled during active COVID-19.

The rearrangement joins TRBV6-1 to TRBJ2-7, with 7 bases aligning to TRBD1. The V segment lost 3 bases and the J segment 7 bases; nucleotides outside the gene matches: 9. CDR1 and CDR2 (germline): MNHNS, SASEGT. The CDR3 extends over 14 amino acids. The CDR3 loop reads CASSDTGASGEQYF. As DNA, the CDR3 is TGTGCCAGCAGTGATACAGGGGCCTCGGGGGAGCAGTACTTC.

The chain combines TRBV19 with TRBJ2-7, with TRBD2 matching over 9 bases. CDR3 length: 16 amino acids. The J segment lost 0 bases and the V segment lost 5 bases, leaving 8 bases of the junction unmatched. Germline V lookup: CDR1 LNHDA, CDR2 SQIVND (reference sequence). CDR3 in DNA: TGTGCCAGTAGTCTCCTCGGGACTAGCTACTCCTACGAGCAGTACTTC. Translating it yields CASSLLGTSYSYEQYF.

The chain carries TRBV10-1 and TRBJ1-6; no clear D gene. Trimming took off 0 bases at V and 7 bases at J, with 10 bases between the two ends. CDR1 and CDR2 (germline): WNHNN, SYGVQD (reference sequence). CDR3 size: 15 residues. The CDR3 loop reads CASSESRVGNSPLHF. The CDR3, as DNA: TGCGCCAGCAGTGAGTCGCGGGTGGGGAATTCACCCCTCCACTTT.

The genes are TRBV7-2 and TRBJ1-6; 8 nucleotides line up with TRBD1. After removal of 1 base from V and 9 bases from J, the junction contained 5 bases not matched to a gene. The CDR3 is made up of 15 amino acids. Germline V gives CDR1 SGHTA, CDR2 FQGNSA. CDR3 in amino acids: CASSLGTGMASPLHF. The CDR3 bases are TGTGCCAGCAGCTTAGGGACAGGGATGGCTTCACCCCTCCACTTT. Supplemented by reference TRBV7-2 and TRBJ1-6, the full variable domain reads GAGVSQSPSNKVTEKGKDVELRCDPISGHTALYWYRQSLGQGLEFLIYFQGNSAPDKSGLPSDRFSAERTGGSVSTLTIQRTQQEDSAVYLCASSLGTGMASPLHFGNGTRLTVT.

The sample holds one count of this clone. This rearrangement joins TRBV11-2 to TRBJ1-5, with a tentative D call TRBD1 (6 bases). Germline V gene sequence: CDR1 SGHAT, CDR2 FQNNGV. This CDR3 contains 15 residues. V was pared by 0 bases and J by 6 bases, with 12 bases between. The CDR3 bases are TGTGCCAGCAGCTTAGATGGGGAGGGGGGTCAGCCCCAGCATTTT. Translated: CASSLDGEGGQPQHF.

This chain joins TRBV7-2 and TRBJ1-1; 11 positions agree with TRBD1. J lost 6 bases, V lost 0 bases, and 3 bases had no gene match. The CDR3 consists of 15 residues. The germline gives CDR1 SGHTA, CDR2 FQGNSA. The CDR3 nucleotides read TGTGCCAGCAGCTTAGCGGGACAGGGGGGGTCTGAAGCTTTCTTT. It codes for CASSLAGQGGSEAFF.

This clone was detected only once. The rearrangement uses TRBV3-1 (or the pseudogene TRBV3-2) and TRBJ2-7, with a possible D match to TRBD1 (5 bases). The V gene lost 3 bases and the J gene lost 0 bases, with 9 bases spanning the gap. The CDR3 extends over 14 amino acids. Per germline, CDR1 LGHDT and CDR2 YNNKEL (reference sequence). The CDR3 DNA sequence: TGTGCCAGCAGCCACCAGGGATCCTCCTACGAGCAGTACTTC. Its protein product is CASSHQGSSYEQYF.

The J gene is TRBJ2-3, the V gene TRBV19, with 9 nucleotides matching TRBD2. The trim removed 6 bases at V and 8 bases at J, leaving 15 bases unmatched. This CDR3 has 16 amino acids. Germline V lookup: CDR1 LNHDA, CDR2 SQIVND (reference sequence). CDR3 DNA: TGTGCCAGTAGCACCGCAGCGGGGGGCCTTATGAGTACGCAGTATTTT. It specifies CASSTAAGGLMSTQYF. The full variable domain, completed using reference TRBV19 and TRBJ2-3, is DGGITQSPKYLFRKEGQNVTLSCEQNLNHDAMYWYRQDPGQGLRLIYYSQIVNDFQKGDIAEGYSVSREKKESFPLTVTSAQKNPTAFYLCASSTAAGGLMSTQYFGPGTRLTVL.

CDR3 region: CATSRARGTGKNEQFF. CDR3 DNA: TGTGCCACCAGCAGAGCGCGCGGGACAGGGAAGAATGAGCAGTTCTTC. This chain uses TRBV15 with TRBJ2-1, with 9 positions matching TRBD1. This CDR3 contains 16 residues. Germline CDR1 is LNHNV and CDR2 is YYDKDF (reference sequence). J lost 7 bases, V lost 1 base, and 8 bases had no gene match.

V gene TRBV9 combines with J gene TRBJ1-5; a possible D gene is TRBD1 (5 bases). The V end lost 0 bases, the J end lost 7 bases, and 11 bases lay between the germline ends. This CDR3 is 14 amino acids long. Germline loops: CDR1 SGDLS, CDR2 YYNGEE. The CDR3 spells CASSVGGRGQPQHF. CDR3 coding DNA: TGTGCCAGCAGCGTAGGAGGACGGGGGCAGCCCCAGCATTTT.

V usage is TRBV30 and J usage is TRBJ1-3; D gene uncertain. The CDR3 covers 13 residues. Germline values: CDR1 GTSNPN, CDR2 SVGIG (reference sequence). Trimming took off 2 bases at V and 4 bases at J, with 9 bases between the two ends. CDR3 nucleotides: TGTGCCTGGAGTACGGAGGTGGGAAACACCATATATTTT. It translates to CAWSTEVGNTIYF.

This CDR3 is CASTLGADSNQPQHF. The CDR3 region has the DNA TGTGCCAGCACCCTGGGGGCAGATAGCAATCAGCCCCAGCATTTT. This chain links TRBV6-5 with TRBJ1-5; possible D gene TRBD1, 6 bases. Germline-derived CDR1 and CDR2 are MNHEY and SVGAGI. Trimming cost V 7 bases and J 0 bases, with 13 bases left between them. The CDR3 extends over 15 amino acids.

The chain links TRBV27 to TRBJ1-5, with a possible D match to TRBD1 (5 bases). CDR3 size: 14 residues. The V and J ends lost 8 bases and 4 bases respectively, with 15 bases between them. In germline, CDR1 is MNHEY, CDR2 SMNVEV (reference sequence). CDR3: CASGLKGANQPQHF. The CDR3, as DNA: TGTGCCAGCGGGTTAAAAGGGGCAAATCAGCCCCAGCATTTT.

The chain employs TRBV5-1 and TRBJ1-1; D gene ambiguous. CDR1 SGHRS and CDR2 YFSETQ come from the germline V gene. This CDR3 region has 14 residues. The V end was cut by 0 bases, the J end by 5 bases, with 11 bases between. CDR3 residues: CASSLGPGGTEAFF. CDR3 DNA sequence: TGCGCCAGCAGCTTGGGCCCGGGCGGGACTGAAGCTTTCTTT. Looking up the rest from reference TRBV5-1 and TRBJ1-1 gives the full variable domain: KAGVTQTPRYLIKTRGQQVTLSCSPISGHRSVSWYQQTPGQGLQFLFEYFSETQRNKGNFPGRFSGRQFSNSRSEMNVSTLELGDSALYLCASSLGPGGTEAFFGQGTRLTVV.

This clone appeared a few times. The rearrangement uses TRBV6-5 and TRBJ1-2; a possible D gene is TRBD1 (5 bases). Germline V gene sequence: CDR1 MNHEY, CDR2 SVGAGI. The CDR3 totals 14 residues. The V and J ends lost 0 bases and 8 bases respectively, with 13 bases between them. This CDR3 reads CASSYSPTRVGYTF. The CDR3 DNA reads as TGTGCCAGCAGTTACTCGCCCACCAGGGTCGGCTACACCTTC.

DNA of the CDR3: TGCGCCAGCAGCCGAGCCTCACTTAGCGGAATGTTCCAAGAGACCCAGTACTTC. Protein: CASSRASLSGMFQETQYF. The rearrangement links TRBV5-1 to TRBJ2-5, with D perhaps matching TRBD2 (6 bases). CDR1 SGHRS and CDR2 YFSETQ come from the germline V gene. The CDR3 runs 18 residues. With 4 bases removed from V and 1 base from J, the gap between germline ends came to 23 bases.

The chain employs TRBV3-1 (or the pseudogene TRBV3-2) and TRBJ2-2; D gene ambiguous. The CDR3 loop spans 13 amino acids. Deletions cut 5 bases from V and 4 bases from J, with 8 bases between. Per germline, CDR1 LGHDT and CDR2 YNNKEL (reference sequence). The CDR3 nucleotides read TGTGCCAGCAGCTTCGGTGCCACCGGGGAGCTGTTTTTT. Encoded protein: CASSFGATGELFF.

The chain's CDR3 is CATSRDPQGPYEQYF. The CDR3 bases are TGTGCCACCAGCAGAGATCCCCAGGGGCCCTACGAGCAGTACTTC. V usage is TRBV15 and J usage is TRBJ2-7; D perhaps matches TRBD1 (6 bases). The CDR3 has 15 residues. From germline, CDR1 is LNHNV and CDR2 YYDKDF (reference sequence). V shed 0 bases and J shed 2 bases, with 11 bases lying between them.

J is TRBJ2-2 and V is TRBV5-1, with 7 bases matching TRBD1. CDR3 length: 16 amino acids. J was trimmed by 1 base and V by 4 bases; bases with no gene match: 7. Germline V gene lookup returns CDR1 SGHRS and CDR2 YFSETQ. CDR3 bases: TGCGCCAGCAGCGAACCACAGGGGCTGAACACCGGGGAGCTGTTTTTT. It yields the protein CASSEPQGLNTGELFF.

The CDR3 DNA follows: TGTGCCAGCAGTTACCCTTTTCGCATGGACACCTTCTACGAGCAGTACTTC. Its translation is CASSYPFRMDTFYEQYF. The chain is built from TRBV6-2 or TRBV6-3 and TRBJ2-7; possible D gene TRBD1, 5 bases. Between the trimmed V and J ends, which lost 2 bases and 3 bases, there was a span of 20 bases. CDR1 is MNHEY and CDR2 is SVGEGT in the germline V gene. CDR3 size: 17 residues.